The clone carrying this T cell receptor (beta chain) was counted at least ten times. Its cognate antigen is unknown. The data derive from a study of identical twins. Broader study findings: Conclusions were based on cross-sectional statistical analysis, without following the same donors. Out-of-frame alpha sequences shared between twins exhibited an excess of low generation probability.

CDR1 is DFQATT and CDR2 is SNEGSKA in the germline V gene (reference sequence). V gave up 0 bases and J gave up 2 bases, with 4 bases separating them. There are 12 residues in the CDR3. Template switching supplied a universal primer site; unique molecular identifiers were carried on the cDNA. Each CDR3 protein gets one entry after TCRdb re-called the 5' RACE reads with MiXCR. This repertoire shows 450,000 or so distinct CDR3 sequences, 12% to 15% found once; its top ten account for around 0.52%. The same specimen was also included in a second study, on yellow fever vaccine responses in identical twins.

The receptor's source is a woman between 18 and 30 years old in good health. The chain links TRBV20-1 to TRBJ2-5; D is uncertain. The sequenced sample was CD4+ T cells sorted from blood. The chain's CDR3 is CSARDLQETQYF. In DNA, the CDR3 is TGCAGTGCTAGAGATCTGCAAGAGACCCAGTACTTC.